The sequence of this TCR beta chain was determined in a study of T-cell memory formation after mild COVID-19. The ends lost 4 bases at V and 10 bases at J; junction bases unmatched: 5. The CDR3 is made up of 13 amino acids. CDR1 is SGHTA and CDR2 is FQGTGA in the germline V gene. This clonotype was recorded a few times. No antigen is known for it. TCRdb re-derived calls from the 5' RACE reads in MiXCR, one entry per CDR3 protein. Counted here are hundreds of thousands of distinct CDR3 sequences, 25% to 30% occurring once; the ten biggest clones make up roughly 13%. Study results and caveats: Contracting CD4+ clones were located mainly in CM and EM, and CD8+ clones in EMRA.

Sequenced: PBMCs or a T cell subset sorted from them (not recorded which). V usage is TRBV7-3 and J usage is TRBJ2-4; 9 positions agree with TRBD1. This sequence was found in an adult woman who had mild COVID-19 (a few samples of this study predate the infection). Cell type and time point are not known. CDR3 amino acids: CASSSGTGKIQYF. The CDR3 DNA sequence: TGTGCCAGCAGCTCTGGGACAGGGAAGATTCAGTACTTC. Filled out from reference TRBV7-3 and TRBJ2-4, the complete variable domain reads GAGVSQTPSNKVTEKGKYVELRCDPISGHTALYWYRQSLGQGPEFLIYFQGTGAADDSGLPNDRFFAVRPEGSVSTLKIQRTERGDSAVYLCASSSGTGKIQYFGAGTRLSVL.